The 4 T cell receptor beta chains given below trace back to one sample, sequenced in a study of shared clonotypes between healthy human individuals. TCRdb's table, derived via immunoSEQ multiplex PCR, lists solely in-frame clones and lacks some. The sample yields some 79,000 clones, around 57% seen once. Source material: memory CD8+ T cells sorted from blood. The subset is: CD45RO+ cells pooled with CCR7-negative TemRA cells. The receptor source for this set is a man aged 25-45 years in good health.

This clone came up many times. The chain combines TRBV15 with TRBJ2-2, with 8 bases aligning to TRBD1. V lost 3 bases to trimming and J lost 6 bases; unmatched junction nucleotides: 12. The length of the CDR3 is 17 residues. Germline loops: CDR1 LNHNV, CDR2 YYDKDF (reference sequence). The CDR3 is CATSSSQGVSVPGELFF. The CDR3 DNA follows: TGTGCCACCAGCAGTTCACAGGGGGTCTCTGTACCCGGGGAGCTGTTTTTT.

CDR3 protein: CASRAVQFSENTEAFF. In DNA form, the CDR3 reads TGCGCCAGCAGGGCGGTCCAGTTCTCAGAGAACACTGAAGCTTTCTTT. This chain connects TRBV5-1 to TRBJ1-1; the D is unclear. Germline V gene lookup returns CDR1 SGHRS and CDR2 YFSETQ. V lost 5 bases to trimming and J lost 1 base, with 18 bases between them. The CDR3 length is 16 residues. Variable domain in full (rest from reference TRBV5-1 and TRBJ1-1): KAGVTQTPRYLIKTRGQQVTLSCSPISGHRSVSWYQQTPGQGLQFLFEYFSETQRNKGNFPGRFSGRQFSNSRSEMNVSTLELGDSALYLCASRAVQFSENTEAFFGQGTRLTVV.

The chain joins TRBV5-4 to TRBJ2-5; 11 bases align to TRBD1. Germline V lookup: CDR1 SGHNT, CDR2 YYREEE (reference sequence). The CDR3 has 18 residues. V gave up 3 bases and J gave up 5 bases; unmatched junction bases: 15. The CDR3 DNA sequence: TGTGCCAGCAGCTCACGAGGGGGACACCGGGACAGGGGGGAGACCCAGTACTTC. This gives the protein CASSSRGGHRDRGETQYF.

The count of this clone is one. The chain employs TRBV7-6 and TRBJ2-5, with 14 positions matching TRBD2. This CDR3 has 18 residues. J gave up 1 base and V 4 bases, and 8 bases lay outside the gene matches. Looked up from germline, CDR1 is SGHVS and CDR2 is FNYEAQ. CDR3: CASSSTSGRAGRQETQYF. The CDR3 DNA follows: TGTGCCAGCAGCTCGACTAGCGGGAGGGCCGGTCGCCAAGAGACCCAGTACTTC.